The 6 T cell receptor beta chains below were found in one sample sequenced in a study of blood T cell repertoires in COVID-19. Clones were sequenced by immunoSEQ multiplex PCR, and TCRdb holds only the in-frame ones, with some missing. The table includes roughly 68,000 clones, nearly 90% detected once. The sample comprised peripheral blood. These receptor sequences come from a woman aged 45-60 years with COVID-19, enrolled during active disease.

This chain links TRBV27 with TRBJ1-2; D possibly corresponds to TRBD1 (6 bases). Per germline, CDR1 MNHEY and CDR2 SMNVEV (reference sequence). The ends were cut back, 4 bases at V and 6 bases at J, with 12 bases in the middle. This CDR3 spans 13 amino acids. The CDR3 protein is CASSSHRENGYTF. The CDR3 nucleotides are TGTGCCAGCAGTTCTCACAGGGAAAATGGCTACACCTTC.

The chain joins TRBV7-2 to TRBJ2-3; 13 bases match TRBD2. J lost 4 bases, V lost 7 bases, and 8 bases had no gene match. Germline CDR1 and CDR2: SGHTA and FQGNSA. This CDR3 is 16 amino acids long. Here the CDR3 reads CASTRTSGRGADTQYF. For the CDR3, the DNA is TGTGCCAGCACGAGGACTAGCGGGAGAGGGGCAGATACGCAGTATTTT.

The CDR3 reads CASSVAPGLAGVGEQFF. The CDR3 DNA is TGTGCCAGCAGCGTAGCACCGGGACTAGCGGGAGTAGGTGAGCAGTTCTTC. The V gene is TRBV9, the J gene TRBJ2-1; 14 bases are a match to TRBD2. CDR3 length: 17 amino acids. V gave up 0 bases and J gave up 9 bases; unmatched junction bases: 8. Germline CDR1 SGDLS, CDR2 YYNGEE. Filled out from reference TRBV9 and TRBJ2-1, the complete variable domain reads DSGVTQTPKHLITATGQRVTLRCSPRSGDLSVYWYQQSLDQGLQFLIQYYNGEERAKGNILERFSAQQFPDLHSELNLSSLELGDSALYFCASSVAPGLAGVGEQFFGPGTRLTVL.

V gene TRBV28 combines with J gene TRBJ2-1; 11 bases are shared with TRBD2. V lost 5 bases and J lost 6; bases outside the gene matches: 6. The CDR3 totals 15 residues. In germline, CDR1 is MDHEN, CDR2 SYDVKM. CDR3 nucleotides: TGTGCCAGCAGTGCCGGACTAGCGGGTTCCAATGAGCAGTTCTTC. It codes for CASSAGLAGSNEQFF.

The genes are TRBV5-5 and TRBJ1-4, with 12 bases aligning to TRBD1. Germline CDR1 reads SGHKS; CDR2 reads YYEKEE (reference sequence). J gave up 8 bases and V 4 bases, and 9 bases lay outside the gene matches. The CDR3 extends over 16 amino acids. The CDR3 region is CASSVGTGGRREKLFF. In DNA form, the CDR3 reads TGTGCCAGCAGCGTCGGGACAGGGGGCCGCCGGGAAAAACTGTTTTTT.

The chain combines TRBV7-9 with TRBJ1-1, with D perhaps matching TRBD1 (5 bases). V was shortened by 1 base and J by 7 bases, with 10 bases between the two germline ends. Germline CDR1 and CDR2: SEHNR and FQNEAQ (reference sequence). The length of the CDR3 is 13 residues. DNA of the CDR3: TGTGCCAGCAGCTTAGAAGGGGCTGGTGAAGCTTTCTTT. This encodes CASSLEGAGEAFF.